This T cell receptor beta chain was captured by sequencing in a study of blood T cells in healthy people across ages. General study points: Investigators treated diversity estimates from one million T cells as underestimates. Roughly linear declines in TCR beta diversity per million T cells occurred with age.

They isolated at least 6 million PBMCs from each sample. This clonotype came up a few times. Antigen: not known. Sample-barcoded 5' priming and a J-beta primer mix drove a second PCR of roughly 7 to 11 cycles. Researchers report that each sample yielded at least 3 million CDR3-containing paired-end reads. Via MiXCR, TCRdb re-called the 5' RACE reads, giving one row per CDR3 protein. The sample carries 650,000 or so distinct CDR3 sequences, over 40% recorded once. Sequencing was done on a sample of blood. This receptor was identified in a woman of 80 years or more in good health.

The chain's CDR3 is CASSLLVRSWREGLLDTQYF. CDR3 DNA: TGTGCCAGCAGTCTACTTGTACGGTCCTGGCGGGAGGGCCTTTTAGATACGCAGTATTTT. The rearrangement joins TRBV12-3 or TRBV12-4 to TRBJ2-3, with 9 bases aligning to TRBD2. The CDR3 extends over 20 amino acids. J lost 5 bases, V lost 5 bases, and 23 bases had no gene match.